A selection of T cell receptor beta chains follows, all from one sample in a study of cytomegalovirus exposure and HLA in healthy donors. Measured with immunoSEQ multiplex PCR; TCRdb has only the in-frame clones, and not every one. There are around 100,000 clones in the sample; 60% to 75% occur only once, and more than 9% lies in the top ten. Material: PBMCs. The receptors derive from a man between 45 and 60 years old in good health and CMV-seronegative. Each CDR3 is given with its conserved first and last residue. Size is stated for part of the rows, as once, few or many counts, or as a class when the clone is expanded.

v_gene,abundance,len,CDR3aa
TRBV5-1,-,15,CASSLEAGSYNEQFF
TRBV14,-,13,CASSTGDGNTIYF
TRBV6-5,few,12,CATSGLGYEQYF
TRBV27,-,17,CASSSLALRGPSYEQYF
TRBV10-3,-,15,CAISESGQSNQPQHF
TRBV5-1,few,14,CASSTTGGQYEQYF
TRBV18,-,14,CASSPATPNTEAFF
TRBV2,-,14,CASRTGQGANEQFF
TRBV25-1,-,18,CASSEGYSGSKWTGELFF
TRBV11-2,few,14,CASSFSGDNSPLHF
TRBV27,once,15,CASSLSGTSGKREFF
TRBV2,-,17,CASREWGRTGGTDTQYF
TRBV19,-,15,CASSIGGSLNTEAFF